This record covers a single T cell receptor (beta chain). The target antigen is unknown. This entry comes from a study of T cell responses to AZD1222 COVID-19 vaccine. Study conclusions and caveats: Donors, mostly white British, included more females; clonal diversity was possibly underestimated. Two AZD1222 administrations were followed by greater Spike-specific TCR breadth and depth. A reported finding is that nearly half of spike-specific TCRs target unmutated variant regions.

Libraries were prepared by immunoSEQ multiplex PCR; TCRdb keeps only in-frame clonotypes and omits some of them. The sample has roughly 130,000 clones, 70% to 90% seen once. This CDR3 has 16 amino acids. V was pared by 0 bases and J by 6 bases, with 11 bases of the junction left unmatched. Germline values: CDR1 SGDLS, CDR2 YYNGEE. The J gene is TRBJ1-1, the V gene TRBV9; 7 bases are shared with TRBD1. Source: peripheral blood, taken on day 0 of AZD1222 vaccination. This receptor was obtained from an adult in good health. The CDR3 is CASSVGGGLLFSEAFF. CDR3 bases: TGTGCCAGCAGCGTAGGAGGGGGCTTACTGTTCTCTGAAGCTTTCTTT.